This TCR beta chain was recorded in a study of patients and donors after allogeneic stem cell transplantation. TCRdb redid the calling of the RT-PCR reads with MiXCR, one entry per CDR3 protein. The sample consists of approximately 220,000 distinct CDR3 sequences, 38% of them appearing once. There are 15 residues in the CDR3. V lost 4 bases, J lost 9 bases, and 12 bases stayed unmatched. CDR1 and CDR2 (germline): SGHRS, YFSETQ. The sequenced sample was blood, either unsorted or a sorted T cell fraction (not recorded which). This rearrangement joins TRBV5-1 to TRBJ2-1, with TRBD1 matching over 8 bases. This TCR came from a human donor who was either an allogeneic HSCT recipient or a stem cell or donor lymphocyte infusion donor (not recorded which). It is not recorded whose cells these are; they may come from a transplant donor. This CDR3 is CASSILGQGGSEQFF. CDR3 nucleotide sequence: TGCGCCAGCAGCATCCTCGGACAGGGCGGCAGTGAGCAGTTCTTC.